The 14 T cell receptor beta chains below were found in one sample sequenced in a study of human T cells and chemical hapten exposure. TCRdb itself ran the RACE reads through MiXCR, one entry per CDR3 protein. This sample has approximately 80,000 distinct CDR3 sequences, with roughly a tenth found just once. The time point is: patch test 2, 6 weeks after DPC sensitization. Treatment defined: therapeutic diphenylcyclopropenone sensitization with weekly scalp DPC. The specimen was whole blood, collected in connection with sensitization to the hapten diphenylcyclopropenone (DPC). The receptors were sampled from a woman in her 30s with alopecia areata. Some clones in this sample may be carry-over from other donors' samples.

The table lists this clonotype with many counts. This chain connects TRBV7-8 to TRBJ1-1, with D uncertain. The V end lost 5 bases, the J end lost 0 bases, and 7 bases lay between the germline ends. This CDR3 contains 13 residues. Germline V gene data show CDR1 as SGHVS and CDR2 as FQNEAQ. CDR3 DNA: TGTGCCAGCAGCACAACCATGAACACTGAAGCTTTCTTT. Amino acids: CASSTTMNTEAFF.

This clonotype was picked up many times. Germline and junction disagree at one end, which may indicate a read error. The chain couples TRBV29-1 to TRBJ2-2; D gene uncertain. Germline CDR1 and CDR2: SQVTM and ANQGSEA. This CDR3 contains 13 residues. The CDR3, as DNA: TGTGCCGTGGGGTCTCGCTCTCCCGGGGAGCTGTTTTTT. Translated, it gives CAVGSRSPGELFF.

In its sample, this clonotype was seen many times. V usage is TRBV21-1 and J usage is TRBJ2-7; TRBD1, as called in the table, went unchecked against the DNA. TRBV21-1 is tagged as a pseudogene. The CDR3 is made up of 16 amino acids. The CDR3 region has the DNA TGTGCCAGCAGCAAAAACGGGCAGGGGGCGCGCCACGAGCAGTACTTC. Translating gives CASSKNGQGARHEQYF.

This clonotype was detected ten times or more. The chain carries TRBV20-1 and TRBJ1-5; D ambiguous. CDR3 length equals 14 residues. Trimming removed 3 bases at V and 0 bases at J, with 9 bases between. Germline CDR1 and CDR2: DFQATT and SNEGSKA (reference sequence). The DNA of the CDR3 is TGCAGTGCTAGGCAATCATATAGCAATCAGCCCCAGCATTTT. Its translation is CSARQSYSNQPQHF.

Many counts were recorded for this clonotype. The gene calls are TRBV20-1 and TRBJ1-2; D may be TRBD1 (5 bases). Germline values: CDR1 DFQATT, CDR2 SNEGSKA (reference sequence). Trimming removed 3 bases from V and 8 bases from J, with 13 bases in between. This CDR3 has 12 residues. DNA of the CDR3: TGCAGTGCTAGTCAGGGAATTTGGGGCTACACCTTC. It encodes CSASQGIWGYTF.

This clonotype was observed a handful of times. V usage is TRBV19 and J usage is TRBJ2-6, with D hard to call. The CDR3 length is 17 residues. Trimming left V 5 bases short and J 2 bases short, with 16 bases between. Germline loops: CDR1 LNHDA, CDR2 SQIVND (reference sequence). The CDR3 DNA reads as TGTGCCAGTAGTCACCAGCCCTCTAAAGCTGGGGCCAACGTCCTGACTTTC. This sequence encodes CASSHQPSKAGANVLTF.

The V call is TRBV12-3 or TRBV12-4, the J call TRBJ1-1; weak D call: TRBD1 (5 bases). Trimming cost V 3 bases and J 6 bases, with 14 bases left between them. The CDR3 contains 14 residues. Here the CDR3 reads CASSFPGKNAEAFF. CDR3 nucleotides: TGTGCCAGCAGTTTCCCAGGGAAAAACGCTGAAGCTTTCTTT.

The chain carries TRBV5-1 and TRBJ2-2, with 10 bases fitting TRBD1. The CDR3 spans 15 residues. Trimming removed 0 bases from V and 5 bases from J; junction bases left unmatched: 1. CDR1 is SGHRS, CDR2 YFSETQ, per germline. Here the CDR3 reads CASSLAGQGTGELFF. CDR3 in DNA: TGCGCCAGCAGCTTGGCGGGACAGGGGACCGGGGAGCTGTTTTTT.

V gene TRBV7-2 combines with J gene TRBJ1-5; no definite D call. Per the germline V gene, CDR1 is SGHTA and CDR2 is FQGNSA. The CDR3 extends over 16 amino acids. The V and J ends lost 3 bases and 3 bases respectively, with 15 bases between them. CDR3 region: CASSLTNTGFNQPQHF. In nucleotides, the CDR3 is TGTGCCAGCAGCTTGACGAACACGGGGTTCAATCAGCCCCAGCATTTT.

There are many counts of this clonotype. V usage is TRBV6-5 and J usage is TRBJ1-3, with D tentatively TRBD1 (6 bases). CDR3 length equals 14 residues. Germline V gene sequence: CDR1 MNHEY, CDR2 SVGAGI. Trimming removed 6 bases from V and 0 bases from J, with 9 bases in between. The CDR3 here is CASSTGYSGNTIYF. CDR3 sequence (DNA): TGTGCCAGCAGCACAGGGTACTCTGGAAACACCATATATTTT.

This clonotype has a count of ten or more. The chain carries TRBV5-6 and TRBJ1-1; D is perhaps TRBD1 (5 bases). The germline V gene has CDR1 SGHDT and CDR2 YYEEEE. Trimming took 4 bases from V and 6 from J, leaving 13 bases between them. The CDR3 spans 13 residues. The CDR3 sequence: CASSVLQGSEAFF. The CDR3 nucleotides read TGTGCCAGCAGCGTCCTCCAGGGTTCTGAAGCTTTCTTT. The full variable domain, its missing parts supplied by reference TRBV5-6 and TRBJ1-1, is DAGVTQSPTHLIKTRGQQVTLRCSPKSGHDTVSWYQQALGQGPQFIFQYYEEEERQRGNFPDRFSGHQFPNYSSELNVNALLLGDSALYLCASSVLQGSEAFFGQGTRLTVV.

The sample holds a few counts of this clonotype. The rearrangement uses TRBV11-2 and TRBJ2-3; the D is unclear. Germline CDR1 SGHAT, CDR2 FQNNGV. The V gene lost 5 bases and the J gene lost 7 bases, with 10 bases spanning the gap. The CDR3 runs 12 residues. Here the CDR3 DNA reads TGTGCCAGCAGCCGGACGGAAAATACGCAGTATTTT. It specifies CASSRTENTQYF.

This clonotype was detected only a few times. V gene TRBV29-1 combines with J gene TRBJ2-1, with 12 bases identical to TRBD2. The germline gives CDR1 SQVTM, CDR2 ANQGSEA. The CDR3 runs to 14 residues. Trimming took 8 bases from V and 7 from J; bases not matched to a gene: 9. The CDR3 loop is CSPSGLAGGNEQFF. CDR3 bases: TGCAGCCCCTCGGGGCTAGCGGGAGGGAATGAGCAGTTCTTC.

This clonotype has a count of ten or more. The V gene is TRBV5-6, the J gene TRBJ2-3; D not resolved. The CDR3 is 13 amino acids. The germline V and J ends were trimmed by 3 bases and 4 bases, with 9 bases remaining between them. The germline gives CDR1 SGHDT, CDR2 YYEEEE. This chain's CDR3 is CASSSSSPDTQYF. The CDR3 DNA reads TGTGCCAGCAGCTCCTCCTCACCAGATACGCAGTATTTT.